Presented here are 24 T cell receptor beta chains from one specimen sequenced in a study of early T cells in non-severe SARS-CoV-2 infection. MiXCR, applied by TCRdb to the 5' RACE reads, yields one record per CDR3 protein. The sample contains about 69,000 distinct CDR3 sequences, about 9% of which appear only once. Material for sequencing was whole blood. The source of these receptors is an adult who was a healthcare worker with PCR-confirmed SARS-CoV-2 infection or an uninfected control (not recorded which).

This clonotype has ten or more counts. The genes are TRBV21-1 and TRBJ2-7; TRBD2, as called in the table, went unchecked against the DNA. TRBV21-1 is termed a pseudogene. This CDR3 is 15 amino acids long. The CDR3 loop reads CASSKGRGPDYEQYF. The CDR3 bases are TGTGCCAGCAGCAAAGGGCGGGGCCCTGACTACGAGCAGTACTTC.

This clonotype was recorded a few times. The chain joins TRBV6-1 to TRBJ2-7; TRBD2 matches at 11 bases. Per germline, CDR1 MNHNS and CDR2 SASEGT. The ends lost 6 bases at V and 4 bases at J; junction bases unmatched: 14. This CDR3 spans 17 amino acids. CDR3 bases: TGTGCCAGCAGCTACAAACAGTCCGGGACTAGCGGTTACGAGCAGTACTTC. This sequence encodes CASSYKQSGTSGYEQYF.

V usage is TRBV3-1 and J usage is TRBJ2-5, with D possibly being TRBD2 (6 bases). This CDR3 region has 14 residues. V was clipped by 1 base and J by 5 bases, with 11 bases between them. Germline assignment: CDR1 LGHDT and CDR2 YNNKEL (reference sequence). This CDR3 is CASSQAEGGETQYF. CDR3 in DNA: TGTGCCAGCAGCCAAGCGGAAGGAGGGGAGACCCAGTACTTC.

This clonotype appeared a single time. This rearrangement joins TRBV10-3 to TRBJ2-7, with TRBD2 matching over 10 bases. Germline lookup yields CDR1 ENHRY and CDR2 SYGVKD. After removal of 8 bases from V and 3 bases from J, the junction contained 7 bases not matched to a gene. This CDR3 spans 14 amino acids. CDR3 protein: CAIGRSSGSYEQYF. CDR3 DNA sequence: TGTGCCATCGGGCGTTCTAGCGGGAGCTACGAGCAGTACTTC.

There are a few counts of this clonotype. This chain joins TRBV6-1 and TRBJ2-3, with D possibly TRBD2 on 6 matching bases. Germline values: CDR1 MNHNS, CDR2 SASEGT. This CDR3 spans 14 amino acids. Trimming removed 3 bases from V and 3 bases from J, with 10 bases in between. The CDR3, as DNA: TGTGCCAGCAGTGACAGCGGAGGGACAGATACGCAGTATTTT. This gives the protein CASSDSGGTDTQYF.

This clonotype was counted ten times or more. V is TRBV7-8 and J is TRBJ1-6; D is unclear. Germline CDR1 and CDR2: SGHVS and FQNEAQ. The CDR3 is 16 residues long. V was clipped by 5 bases and J by 6 bases, with 17 bases between them. CDR3 in DNA: TGTGCCAGCAGCCCCGTGGGAGGGCTCAGTAATTCACCCCTCCACTTT. Amino acid sequence: CASSPVGGLSNSPLHF.

The table lists this clonotype with many counts. The chain couples TRBV7-7 to TRBJ2-1; D may be TRBD1 (6 bases). The ends were cut back, 3 bases at V and 4 bases at J, with 13 bases in the middle. CDR1 is SSHAT and CDR2 is FNYEAQ in the germline V gene (reference sequence). This CDR3 is built from 15 residues. The CDR3 reads CASSLGSGQYNEQFF. CDR3 sequence (DNA): TGTGCCAGCAGCTTGGGGTCTGGACAGTACAATGAGCAGTTCTTC.

The CDR3 DNA sequence: TGCAGTGCTATCGGGGGGCCTAGCACAGATACGCAGTATTTT. As protein: CSAIGGPSTDTQYF. The gene calls are TRBV20-1 and TRBJ2-3, with D maybe TRBD2 (7 bases). CDR1 and CDR2 (germline): DFQATT, SNEGSKA (reference sequence). Trimming removed 4 bases at V and 0 bases at J, with 11 bases between. The CDR3 spans 14 residues.

This clonotype occurred many times. The rearrangement uses TRBV5-5 and TRBJ1-1; D not certain. The CDR3 consists of 11 residues. Germline V gives CDR1 SGHKS, CDR2 YYEKEE (reference sequence). V was clipped by 3 bases and J by 5 bases, with 5 bases between them. CDR3 loop: CASSSETEAFF. The CDR3, as DNA: TGTGCCAGCAGCTCAGAAACTGAAGCTTTCTTT.

The table lists this clonotype with a few counts. The junction departs from the called germline gene at one end, perhaps through a read error. The V gene is TRBV18, the J gene TRBJ1-5; D gene unclear. Germline CDR1 and CDR2: KGHSH and LQKENI. This CDR3 has 15 amino acids. The CDR3 DNA reads TGTGCCAGCTCACCAAATCGTATTAGCAATCAGCCCCAGCTTTTT. As protein: CASSPNRISNQPQLF.

This clonotype appeared a few times. The chain combines TRBV20-1 with TRBJ2-3; no clear D. Per germline, CDR1 DFQATT and CDR2 SNEGSKA (reference sequence). CDR3 length equals 16 residues. The ends were cut back, 0 bases at V and 0 bases at J, with 13 bases in the middle. The CDR3 loop reads CSARDSQPQSTDTQYF. For the CDR3, the DNA is TGCAGTGCTAGAGATTCGCAGCCCCAAAGCACAGATACGCAGTATTTT.

This clonotype was picked up many times. This chain joins TRBV20-1 and TRBJ2-3, with 7 bases matching TRBD2. The CDR3 has 15 amino acids. Unmatched junction bases numbered 4, after V lost 1 base and J lost 0 bases. The germline V gene encodes CDR1 DFQATT and CDR2 SNEGSKA (reference sequence). The CDR3 region has the DNA TGCAGTGCTAGAGTGGCGGGAGTTAGCACAGATACGCAGTATTTT. It codes for CSARVAGVSTDTQYF.

This clonotype occurred many times. The rearrangement joins TRBV27 to TRBJ2-1; D remains ambiguous. The CDR3 is 18 residues long. Germline V gene sequence: CDR1 MNHEY, CDR2 SMNVEV (reference sequence). Trimming stripped 6 bases from V and 0 bases from J, with 21 bases between. The CDR3, as DNA: TGTGCCAGCAGCCTGGTCGCCTACACTCACCGCTCCTACAATGAGCAGTTCTTC. The encoded protein is CASSLVAYTHRSYNEQFF.

The chain recombines TRBV20-1 with TRBJ2-7; D may match TRBD1 or TRBD2 (5 bases each). Trimming stripped 6 bases from V and 2 bases from J, with 14 bases between. Germline V gene data show CDR1 as DFQATT and CDR2 as SNEGSKA (reference sequence). This CDR3 spans 13 amino acids. CDR3 region: CSARGAETYEQYF. In DNA, the CDR3 is TGCAGTGCGCGAGGGGCAGAGACCTACGAGCAGTACTTC.

This clonotype came up many times. The chain has TRBV5-1 and TRBJ2-3; no clear D. CDR3 size: 14 residues. Germline V gene sequence: CDR1 SGHRS, CDR2 YFSETQ. The germline V and J ends were trimmed by 4 bases and 2 bases, with 11 bases remaining between them. The CDR3 is CASSLDEVTDTQYF. The CDR3 bases are TGCGCCAGCAGCCTGGACGAAGTCACAGATACGCAGTATTTT.

This clonotype was seen many times. The chain uses TRBV14 and TRBJ1-6, with D uncertain. Germline CDR1 and CDR2: SGHDN and FVKESK. V lost 1 base, J lost 0 bases, and 4 bases lay in between. The CDR3 has 15 residues. The CDR3, as DNA: TGTGCCAGCAGCCAAGGGTACTCCTATAATTCACCCCTCCACTTT. This encodes CASSQGYSYNSPLHF.

The V gene is TRBV7-2, the J gene TRBJ1-4; unclear D gene. The V end was cut by 1 base, the J end by 4 bases, with 7 bases between. There are 14 residues in the CDR3. Germline V gene data show CDR1 as SGHTA and CDR2 as FQGNSA. CDR3 in DNA: TGTGCCAGCAGCTTAGTGATCGGTAATGAAAAACTGTTTTTT. Translating gives CASSLVIGNEKLFF.

There are many counts of this clonotype. The CDR3 loop reads CSASAQGLIEQPQHF. The CDR3 DNA reads as TGCAGTGCTAGTGCACAGGGGTTGATTGAACAGCCCCAGCATTTT. The genes are TRBV20-1 and TRBJ1-5; TRBD1 matches at 7 bases. This CDR3 is 15 amino acids long. The ends lost 3 bases at V and 7 bases at J; junction bases unmatched: 12. Germline CDR1 is DFQATT and CDR2 is SNEGSKA (reference sequence).

The chain joins TRBV7-8 to TRBJ2-4, with D unresolved. Deletions cut 5 bases from V and 0 bases from J, with 14 bases between. This CDR3 region has 16 residues. The germline V gene has CDR1 SGHVS and CDR2 FQNEAQ. For the CDR3, the DNA is TGTGCCAGCAGCCCCCTGTCGTACCTAGCCAAAAACATTCAGTACTTC. This sequence encodes CASSPLSYLAKNIQYF.

At least ten counts were recorded for this clonotype. This CDR3 is CATSGKISTDTQYF. CDR3 sequence (DNA): TGTGCCACCAGTGGAAAGATTAGCACAGATACGCAGTATTTT. The chain combines TRBV24-1 with TRBJ2-3; no firm D call. V dropped 5 bases and J dropped 0 bases, with 8 bases sitting between them. The CDR3 consists of 14 residues. Germline-derived CDR1 and CDR2 are KGHDR and SFDVKD.

V gene TRBV7-9 combines with J gene TRBJ2-7; unclear D gene. In germline, CDR1 is SEHNR, CDR2 FQNEAQ (reference sequence). CDR3 length: 13 amino acids. V dropped 1 base and J dropped 2 bases, with 6 bases sitting between them. The CDR3 bases are TGTGCCAGCAGCTTAGACATTGCCTACGAGCAGTACTTC. Its protein product is CASSLDIAYEQYF. Supplemented by reference TRBV7-9 and TRBJ2-7, the full variable domain reads DTGVSQNPRHKITKRGQNVTFRCDPISEHNRLYWYRQTLGQGPEFLTYFQNEAQLEKSRLLSDRFSAERPKGSFSTLEIQRTEQGDSAMYLCASSLDIAYEQYFGPGTRLTVT.

The genes are TRBV2 and TRBJ2-7; D gene uncertain. The CDR3 consists of 10 residues. V was trimmed by 5 bases and J by 4 bases, leaving 3 bases between them. Germline values: CDR1 SNHLY, CDR2 FYNNEI. The CDR3 sequence is CASSLYEQYF. The CDR3 coding sequence is TGTGCCAGCAGTTTGTACGAGCAGTACTTC.

The chain joins TRBV11-2 to TRBJ2-2, with D perhaps given as TRBD1 or TRBD2 (6 bases each). Germline V lookup: CDR1 SGHAT, CDR2 FQNNGV. This CDR3 is built from 16 residues. V lost 5 bases to trimming and J lost 4 bases, with 17 bases between them. The CDR3 DNA reads TGTGCCAGCAGCCGAAGGGGGGCCGGTGCCACCGGGGAGCTGTTTTTT. Translated, it gives CASSRRGAGATGELFF.

This clonotype was detected only a few times. J is TRBJ2-2 and V is TRBV7-3; TRBD2 might be the D (5 bases). Trimming took 6 bases from V and 0 from J, leaving 11 bases between them. The CDR3 has 15 residues. The germline gives CDR1 SGHTA, CDR2 FQGTGA. The DNA for the CDR3 is TGTGCCAGCAGTCCTCCGGGATCGAACACCGGGGAGCTGTTTTTT. Amino acids: CASSPPGSNTGELFF.